These 4 T cell receptor beta chains share one sample of origin, sequenced in a study of blood T cell repertoires in COVID-19. Repertoires were generated with immunoSEQ multiplex PCR, while TCRdb's copy carries only in-frame clones and drops some. The data hold 150,000 to 200,000 clones, with roughly 93% observed a single time. The material sequenced was peripheral blood. These receptors all come from a man in his late teens or twenties with acute or convalescent COVID-19.

This chain connects TRBV19 to TRBJ1-2, with 8 nucleotides matching TRBD1. Germline lookup yields CDR1 LNHDA and CDR2 SQIVND (reference sequence). V shed 5 bases, J shed 3 bases, and the junction held 5 bases outside the gene matches. The CDR3 is 14 residues long. CDR3 amino acids: CASSSGQGDYGYTF. CDR3 DNA sequence: TGTGCCAGTAGTTCCGGACAGGGCGACTATGGCTACACCTTC.

The chain uses TRBV5-6 and TRBJ2-5; D may be TRBD1 (6 bases). The germline V gene encodes CDR1 SGHDT and CDR2 YYEEEE. Between the trimmed V and J ends, which lost 6 bases and 2 bases, there was a span of 11 bases. This CDR3 contains 13 residues. The CDR3 bases are TGTGCCAGCAAGGGGACATCGCAAGAGACCCAGTACTTC. It yields the protein CASKGTSQETQYF. Looking up the rest from reference TRBV5-6 and TRBJ2-5 gives the full variable domain: DAGVTQSPTHLIKTRGQQVTLRCSPKSGHDTVSWYQQALGQGPQFIFQYYEEEERQRGNFPDRFSGHQFPNYSSELNVNALLLGDSALYLCASKGTSQETQYFGPGTRLLVL.

The chain recombines TRBV6-5 with TRBJ2-3, with 10 nucleotides matching TRBD2. The V segment lost 7 bases and the J segment 4 bases; nucleotides outside the gene matches: 8. Germline V gene lookup returns CDR1 MNHEY and CDR2 SVGAGI. The CDR3 covers 15 residues. DNA of the CDR3: TGTGCCAGCACCCTTCCACTAGCGGGATCAGATACGCAGTATTTT. Residues: CASTLPLAGSDTQYF.

The chain joins TRBV6-5 to TRBJ1-3, with TRBD1 matching over 7 bases. This CDR3 contains 14 residues. The V segment lost 6 bases and the J segment 2 bases; nucleotides outside the gene matches: 4. Germline V CDR1 and CDR2: MNHEY, SVGAGI. The CDR3 loop is CASSGDSPGNTIYF. CDR3 DNA sequence: TGTGCCAGCAGCGGGGACAGTCCTGGAAACACCATATATTTT.